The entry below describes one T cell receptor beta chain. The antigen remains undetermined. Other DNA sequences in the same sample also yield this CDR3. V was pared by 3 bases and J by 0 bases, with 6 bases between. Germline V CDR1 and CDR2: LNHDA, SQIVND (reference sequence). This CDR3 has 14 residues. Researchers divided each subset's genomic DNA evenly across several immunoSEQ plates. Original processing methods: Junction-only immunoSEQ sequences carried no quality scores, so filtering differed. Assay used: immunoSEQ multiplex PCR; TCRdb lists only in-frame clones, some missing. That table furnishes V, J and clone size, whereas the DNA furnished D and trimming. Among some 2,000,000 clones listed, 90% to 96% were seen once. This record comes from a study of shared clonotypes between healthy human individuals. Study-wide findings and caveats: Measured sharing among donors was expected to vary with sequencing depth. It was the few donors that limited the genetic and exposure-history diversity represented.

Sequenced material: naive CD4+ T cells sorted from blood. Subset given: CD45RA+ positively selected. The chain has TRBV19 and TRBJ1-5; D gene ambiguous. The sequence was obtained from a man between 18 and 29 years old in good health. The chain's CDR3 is CASSIVGSNQPQHF. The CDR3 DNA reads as TGTGCCAGTAGTATTGTAGGTAGCAATCAGCCCCAGCATTTT.